Following are 4 T cell receptor beta chains from one sample sequenced in a study of CD8+CD57+ T cells in acquired aplastic anemia. TCR beta VDJ combinations and CDR3 sequences were profiled from genomic DNA. A single record per CDR3 protein comes from TCRdb applying MiXCR to the reads. The sample lists 200,000 to 250,000 distinct CDR3 sequences; about 60% were seen once. Patients included in sequencing had previously demonstrated CD8+CD57+ cell expansion by flow cytometry. Sequencing used sorted CD4+, CD8+, or CD8+CD57+ T cells (not recorded which) from PBMCs. The origin of the receptors is a human donor with aplastic anemia.

V is TRBV29-1 and J is TRBJ2-2; TRBD2 is a possible D gene (5 bases). The V gene lost 4 bases and the J gene lost 5 bases, with 8 bases spanning the gap. In germline, CDR1 is SQVTM, CDR2 ANQGSEA. The CDR3 covers 12 residues. The CDR3 DNA follows: TGCAGCGTTGTCGGGGAAACCGGGGAGCTGTTTTTT. It yields the protein CSVVGETGELFF.

CDR3 in DNA: TGTGCCAGCAGTTTGGCTAGCGGGGAGAGTGGCTACACCTTC. Translation: CASSLASGESGYTF. The chain recombines TRBV12-3 or TRBV12-4 with TRBJ1-2; D unresolved. V dropped 3 bases and J dropped 7 bases, with 15 bases sitting between them. The CDR3 extends over 14 amino acids.

V and J are TRBV12-3 or TRBV12-4 and TRBJ2-5, with 7 bases that match TRBD2. CDR3 length: 13 amino acids. CDR3 sequence (DNA): TGTGCTAGTGGCCCGGGGGGTCTCTCGACCCAGTACTTC. Translated, it gives CASGPGGLSTQYF.

This chain links TRBV20-1 with TRBJ1-4; D unresolved. The CDR3 spans 15 residues. Trimming cost V 1 base and J 0 bases, with 9 bases left between them. The germline CDR1 and CDR2 sequences are DFQATT and SNEGSKA (reference sequence). CDR3 DNA: TGCAGTGCTAGAGGGCAACCTTCAACTAATGAAAAACTGTTTTTT. Translated: CSARGQPSTNEKLFF.